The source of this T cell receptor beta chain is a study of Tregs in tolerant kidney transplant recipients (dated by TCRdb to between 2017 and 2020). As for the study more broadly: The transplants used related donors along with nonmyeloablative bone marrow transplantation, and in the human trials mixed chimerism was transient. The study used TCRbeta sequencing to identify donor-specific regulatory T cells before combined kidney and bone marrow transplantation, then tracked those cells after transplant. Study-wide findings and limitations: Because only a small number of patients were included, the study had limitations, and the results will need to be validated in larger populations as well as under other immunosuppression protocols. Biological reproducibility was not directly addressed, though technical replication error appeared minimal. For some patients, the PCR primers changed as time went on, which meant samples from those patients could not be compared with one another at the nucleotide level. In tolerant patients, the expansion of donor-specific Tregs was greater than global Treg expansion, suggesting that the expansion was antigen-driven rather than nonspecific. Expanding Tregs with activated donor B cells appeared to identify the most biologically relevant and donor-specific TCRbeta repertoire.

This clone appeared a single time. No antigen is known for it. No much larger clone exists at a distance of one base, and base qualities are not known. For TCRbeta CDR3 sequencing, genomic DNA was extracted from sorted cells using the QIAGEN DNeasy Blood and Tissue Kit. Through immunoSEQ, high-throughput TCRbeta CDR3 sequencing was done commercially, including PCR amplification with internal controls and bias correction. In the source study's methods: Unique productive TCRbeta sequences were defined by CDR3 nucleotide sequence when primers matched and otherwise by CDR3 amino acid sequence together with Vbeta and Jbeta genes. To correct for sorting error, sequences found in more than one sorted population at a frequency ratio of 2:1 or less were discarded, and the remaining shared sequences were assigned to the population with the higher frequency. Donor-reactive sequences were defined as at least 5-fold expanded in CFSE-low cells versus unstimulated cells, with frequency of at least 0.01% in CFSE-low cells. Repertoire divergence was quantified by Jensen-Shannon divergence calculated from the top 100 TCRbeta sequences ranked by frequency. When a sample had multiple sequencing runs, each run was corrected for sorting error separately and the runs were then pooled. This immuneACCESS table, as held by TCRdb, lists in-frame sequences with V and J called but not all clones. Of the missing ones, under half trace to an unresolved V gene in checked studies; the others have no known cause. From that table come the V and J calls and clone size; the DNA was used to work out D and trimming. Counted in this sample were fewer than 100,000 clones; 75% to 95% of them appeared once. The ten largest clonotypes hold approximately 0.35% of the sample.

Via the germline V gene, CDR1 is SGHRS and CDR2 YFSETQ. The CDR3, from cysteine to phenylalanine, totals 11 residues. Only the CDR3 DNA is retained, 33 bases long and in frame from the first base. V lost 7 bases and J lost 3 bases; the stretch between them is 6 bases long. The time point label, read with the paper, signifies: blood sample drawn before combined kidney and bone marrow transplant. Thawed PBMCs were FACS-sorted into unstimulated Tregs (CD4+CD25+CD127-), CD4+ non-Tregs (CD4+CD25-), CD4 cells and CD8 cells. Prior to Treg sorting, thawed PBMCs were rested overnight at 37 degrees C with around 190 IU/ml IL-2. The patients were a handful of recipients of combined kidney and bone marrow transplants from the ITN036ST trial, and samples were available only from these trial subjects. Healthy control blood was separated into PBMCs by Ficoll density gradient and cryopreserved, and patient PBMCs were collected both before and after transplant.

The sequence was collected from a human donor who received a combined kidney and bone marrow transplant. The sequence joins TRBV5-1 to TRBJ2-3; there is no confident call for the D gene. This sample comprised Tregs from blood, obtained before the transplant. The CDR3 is CASHLTDTQYF. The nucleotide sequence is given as TGCGCCAGCCACCTTACAGATACGCAGTATTTT.